Following are 3 T cell receptor beta chains from one sample sequenced in a study of blood T cell repertoires in COVID-19. Assay: immunoSEQ multiplex PCR; the TCRdb copy retains only in-frame clones and omits some. The sample lists under 150,000 clones, roughly 90% occurring once. The sequencing sample was made of peripheral blood. These receptors all stem from a man aged 65-85 years with active COVID-19.

The rearrangement uses TRBV3-1 (or the pseudogene TRBV3-2) and TRBJ2-7; D may be TRBD2 (6 bases). Trimming cost V 2 bases and J 3 bases, with 8 bases left between them. The CDR3 runs to 13 residues. Germline V gene sequence: CDR1 LGHDT, CDR2 YNNKEL (reference sequence). The CDR3 protein is CASSQSGGYEQYF. CDR3 nucleotide sequence: TGTGCCAGCAGCCAATCCGGGGGCTACGAGCAGTACTTC.

This clone was recorded only once. The chain carries TRBV5-4 and TRBJ2-7, with 7 nucleotides matching TRBD2. The junction had 3 bases not matched to a gene; V was cut back by 0 bases and J by 6 bases. Germline CDR1 reads SGHNT; CDR2 reads YYREEE (reference sequence). This CDR3 region has 13 residues. CDR3 amino acids: CASSLDREGEQYF. The CDR3 bases are TGTGCCAGCAGCTTGGATAGGGAGGGCGAGCAGTACTTC.

This clone has at least ten counts. V and J are TRBV20-1 and TRBJ1-5; D possibly corresponds to TRBD1 (5 bases). Germline V CDR1 and CDR2: DFQATT, SNEGSKA (reference sequence). The length of the CDR3 is 11 residues. The V and J ends lost 6 bases and 8 bases respectively, with 11 bases between them. CDR3 protein: CSAAAGEPQHF. DNA of the CDR3: TGCAGTGCAGCTGCGGGGGAGCCCCAGCATTTT.